This TCR beta chain was profiled in a study of T cells in localized non-small cell lung cancer. Here immunoSEQ multiplex PCR was the method, and the copy in TCRdb shows in-frame clones only, minus some. Of over a thousand clones in the sample, around 25% were seen once. By its share, this clone is large. Its antigen is unidentified. Study-wide results and limits: Uninvolved adjacent lung showed higher T cell clonality than tumor. Because researchers sequenced only one region of the tumor, heterogeneity is still possible.

The CDR3 contains 15 residues. With V trimmed by 6 bases and J by 7 bases, 7 bases remained unmatched. Germline CDR1 reads MNHGY; CDR2 reads SAAAGT. This specimen was lung tumor tissue, taken before any cancer treatment. The receptor was isolated from a man aged 40-75 years with stage II squamous cell lung carcinoma. This chain connects TRBV6-8 to TRBJ2-2; the match to TRBD2 covers 11 bases. CDR3 sequence reads: CASRGTSGGIGELFF. CDR3 sequence (DNA): TGTGCCAGCAGGGGGACTAGCGGAGGAATCGGGGAGCTGTTTTTT.